Presented here are 23 T cell receptor beta chains from one specimen sequenced in a study of vaccination effects on CD4 cells after COVID-19. These receptors' antigens are unknown. Repertoires were generated with immunoSEQ multiplex PCR, while TCRdb's copy carries only in-frame clones and drops some. The sample carries about 14,000 clones, 76% recorded once. Expansion with viral peptide pools was applied to antigen-specific CD4+ T cells by the ViraFEST assay prior to sequencing. Investigators separated out CD4+ T cells once about 10 days of culture had passed. The sequences come from CD4+ T cells from PBMCs cultured with HCoV-229E spike peptides, collected before COVID-19 vaccination. The source of these receptors is a human donor who received a COVID-19 vaccine.

The rearrangement uses TRBV11-2 and TRBJ2-7; 10 positions agree with TRBD1. CDR3 length: 15 amino acids. Unmatched junction bases numbered 10, after V lost 5 bases and J lost 6 bases. The V gene's germline CDR1 is SGHAT and CDR2 FQNNGV. CDR3 region: CASSPMDRGVGEQYF. The CDR3 DNA is TGTGCCAGCAGCCCAATGGACAGGGGGGTGGGCGAGCAGTACTTC.

This clone is a singleton in its sample. The chain joins TRBV29-1 to TRBJ1-1; 8 bases are shared with TRBD1. The V gene's germline CDR1 is SQVTM and CDR2 ANQGSEA. This CDR3 contains 15 residues. V lost 7 bases to trimming and J lost 5 bases; unmatched junction nucleotides: 15. The CDR3 reads CSARRAGTGGTEAFF. CDR3 bases: TGCAGCGCCCGACGGGCCGGGACAGGAGGAACTGAAGCTTTCTTT.

The chain carries TRBV28 and TRBJ1-2; 9 positions match TRBD1. CDR1 and CDR2 from the germline V gene are MDHEN and SYDVKM. This CDR3 is built from 15 residues. Losses at the gene ends were 4 bases for V and 3 bases for J; bases not matched to a gene: 6. In DNA, the CDR3 is TGTGCCAGCAGTTCACAGGGGGCCGGGGACTATGGCTACACCTTC. Translating it yields CASSSQGAGDYGYTF.

The rearrangement joins TRBV9 to TRBJ2-5, with D possibly TRBD1 on 5 matching bases. Trimming took 2 bases from V and 3 from J, leaving 8 bases between them. CDR3 length: 13 amino acids. Germline V gives CDR1 SGDLS, CDR2 YYNGEE. CDR3 in DNA: TGTGCCAGCAGCGTGGGGCCGAAAGAGACCCAGTACTTC. Protein: CASSVGPKETQYF.

J is TRBJ2-7 and V is TRBV20-1, with D uncertain. V was pared by 8 bases and J by 3 bases, with 11 bases between. The CDR3 covers 11 residues. CDR1 and CDR2 (germline): DFQATT, SNEGSKA (reference sequence). For the CDR3, the DNA is TGCAGTCTCCAAGGCGGCTACGAGCAGTACTTC. Protein product: CSLQGGYEQYF.

The V call is TRBV3-1 (or the pseudogene TRBV3-2), the J call TRBJ2-3; the match to TRBD2 covers 13 bases. The V and J ends lost 0 bases and 0 bases, in that order; junction bases with no gene match: 3. Germline loops: CDR1 LGHDT, CDR2 YNNKEL (reference sequence). CDR3 length: 18 residues. The CDR3 here is CASSQEGTSGTSTDTQYF. For the CDR3, the DNA is TGTGCCAGCAGCCAAGAAGGGACTAGCGGGACTAGCACAGATACGCAGTATTTT.

This rearrangement joins TRBV12-5 to TRBJ1-2; D gene uncertain. The germline CDR1 and CDR2 sequences are LGHNT and FRNRAP. This CDR3 has 16 amino acids. V was cut by 0 bases and J by 8 bases, with 19 bases left in between. In DNA, the CDR3 is TGTGCTAGTGGTTTGGTACTTGATCGGAACTCAGCGGGCTACACCTTC. Protein: CASGLVLDRNSAGYTF.

In DNA, the CDR3 is TGCAGTGCTAAGTCGGTCTATGGCTACACCTTC. Residues: CSAKSVYGYTF. The genes are TRBV20-1 and TRBJ1-2; no definite D call. CDR1 is DFQATT, CDR2 SNEGSKA, per germline (reference sequence). Trimming pared 4 bases from V and 4 bases from J, leaving 7 bases between. The CDR3 is made up of 11 amino acids.

The chain's CDR3 is CASSVEQGISYEQYF. As DNA, the CDR3 is TGTGCCAGCAGCGTAGAACAGGGGATTTCCTACGAGCAGTACTTC. V usage is TRBV9 and J usage is TRBJ2-7; 7 bases fit TRBD1. V was pared by 0 bases and J by 1 base, with 4 bases of the junction left unmatched. There are 15 residues in the CDR3. Germline CDR1 SGDLS, CDR2 YYNGEE.

The chain joins TRBV6-5 to TRBJ2-5, with 8 bases identical to TRBD1. CDR1 is MNHEY and CDR2 is SVGAGI in the germline V gene. The CDR3 covers 15 residues. The V segment lost 0 bases and the J segment 4 bases; nucleotides outside the gene matches: 4. CDR3 sequence: CASSYSRGRTETQYF. As DNA, the CDR3 is TGTGCCAGCAGTTACTCCAGGGGGCGGACAGAGACCCAGTACTTC.

This clone has a single count. V and J are TRBV5-6 and TRBJ2-3; D possibly corresponds to TRBD2 (5 bases). Looked up from germline, CDR1 is SGHDT and CDR2 is YYEEEE. V was trimmed by 4 bases and J by 6 bases, leaving 18 bases between them. CDR3 length: 15 residues. The CDR3 reads CASSRPKASRDTQYF. As DNA, the CDR3 is TGTGCCAGCAGCCGACCCAAGGCTAGCCGTGATACGCAGTATTTT.

The chain carries TRBV5-5 and TRBJ1-4, with D possibly being TRBD1 (5 bases). Germline V gene lookup returns CDR1 SGHKS and CDR2 YYEKEE (reference sequence). The V gene lost 3 bases and the J gene lost 0 bases, with 15 bases spanning the gap. The CDR3 runs 17 residues. This chain's CDR3 is CASSWGRSGTTNEKLFF. For the CDR3, the DNA is TGTGCCAGCAGCTGGGGTCGGTCAGGGACAACTAATGAAAAACTGTTTTTT.

This chain connects TRBV3-1 (or the pseudogene TRBV3-2) to TRBJ1-2; D remains ambiguous. The V end lost 1 base, the J end lost 8 bases, and 11 bases lay between the germline ends. In germline, CDR1 is LGHDT, CDR2 YNNKEL (reference sequence). The CDR3 runs to 13 residues. In DNA, the CDR3 is TGTGCCAGCAGCCAAGGCCCTCCGGGCGGCTACACCTTC. It translates to CASSQGPPGGYTF.

This clone was detected once. The V call is TRBV5-1, the J call TRBJ2-7, with TRBD2 identical over 11 bases. The V segment lost 6 bases and the J segment 5 bases; nucleotides outside the gene matches: 7. Per the germline V gene, CDR1 is SGHRS and CDR2 is YFSETQ. CDR3 length: 14 residues. The CDR3 sequence is CASTSGTSGHEQYF. The CDR3 nucleotides read TGCGCCAGCACCTCGGGGACTAGCGGTCACGAGCAGTACTTC.

J is TRBJ1-4 and V is TRBV5-4; D is unresolved. V was trimmed by 3 bases and J by 7 bases, leaving 7 bases between them. Germline V gives CDR1 SGHNT, CDR2 YYREEE (reference sequence). CDR3 length: 12 amino acids. The CDR3 coding sequence is TGTGCCAGCAGCTCCCCTGGTGAAAAACTGTTTTTT. Amino acid sequence: CASSSPGEKLFF.

V gene TRBV18 combines with J gene TRBJ2-7; a possible D gene is TRBD1 (6 bases). Per germline, CDR1 KGHSH and CDR2 LQKENI. Trimming stripped 3 bases from V and 5 bases from J, with 14 bases between. This CDR3 is 14 amino acids long. CDR3 protein: CASSPRGSSNEQYF. For the CDR3, the DNA is TGTGCCAGCTCACCCAGGGGTTCTAGCAACGAGCAGTACTTC.

CDR3 protein: CASSPPGQGRTEAFF. The CDR3 nucleotides are TGTGCCAGCTCACCGCCGGGACAGGGAAGAACTGAAGCTTTCTTT. The rearrangement joins TRBV18 to TRBJ1-1; 9 bases map to TRBD1. V shed 3 bases, J shed 5 bases, and the junction held 7 bases outside the gene matches. The CDR3 is 15 residues long. The germline CDR1 and CDR2 sequences are KGHSH and LQKENI. The full variable domain, its missing parts supplied by reference TRBV18 and TRBJ1-1, is NAGVMQNPRHLVRRRGQEARLRCSPMKGHSHVYWYRQLPEEGLKFMVYLQKENIIDESGMPKERFSAEFPKEGPSILRIQQVVRGDSAAYFCASSPPGQGRTEAFFGQGTRLTVV.

The V call is TRBV19, the J call TRBJ1-1; D remains ambiguous. The CDR3 length is 14 residues. CDR1 LNHDA and CDR2 SQIVND come from the germline V gene (reference sequence). The ends were cut back, 5 bases at V and 1 base at J, with 11 bases in the middle. CDR3 DNA sequence: TGTGCCAGTAGTGCGGAGCCTCGGAACACTGAAGCTTTCTTT. As protein: CASSAEPRNTEAFF.

This clone was observed once. The J gene is TRBJ1-4, the V gene TRBV7-9; maybe TRBD1 (5 bases). Germline loops: CDR1 SEHNR, CDR2 FQNEAQ (reference sequence). This CDR3 has 15 residues. Deletions cut 5 bases from V and 8 bases from J, with 18 bases between. The DNA of the CDR3 is TGTGCCAGCAGCCGCCAGGGCGGGTTCGAGGAAAAACTGTTTTTT. This gives the protein CASSRQGGFEEKLFF.

The chain is built from TRBV10-2 and TRBJ1-4, with D possibly being TRBD1 (5 bases). Trimming removed 6 bases at V and 0 bases at J, with 11 bases between. The germline V gene has CDR1 WSHSY and CDR2 SAAADI. This CDR3 comprises 15 residues. The CDR3 sequence is CASRGTVATNEKLFF. For the CDR3, the DNA is TGCGCCAGCAGAGGGACCGTCGCAACTAATGAAAAACTGTTTTTT.

The V and J genes are TRBV29-1 and TRBJ2-1; 8 bases are shared with TRBD2. This CDR3 has 14 amino acids. V was pared by 5 bases and J by 7 bases, with 10 bases of the junction left unmatched. Per the germline V gene, CDR1 is SQVTM and CDR2 is ANQGSEA. The CDR3 sequence: CSVYQRELGNEQFF. The CDR3 nucleotides read TGCAGCGTTTATCAGCGGGAGCTGGGGAATGAGCAGTTCTTC.

This chain joins TRBV7-9 and TRBJ2-3; unclear D gene. With 5 bases removed from V and 3 bases from J, the gap between germline ends came to 12 bases. The CDR3 consists of 14 residues. CDR1 is SEHNR, CDR2 FQNEAQ, per germline (reference sequence). For the CDR3, the DNA is TGTGCCAGCAGCCCACGGTCCAGGACAGATACGCAGTATTTT. It yields the protein CASSPRSRTDTQYF. Variable domain in full (rest from reference TRBV7-9 and TRBJ2-3): DTGVSQNPRHKITKRGQNVTFRCDPISEHNRLYWYRQTLGQGPEFLTYFQNEAQLEKSRLLSDRFSAERPKGSFSTLEIQRTEQGDSAMYLCASSPRSRTDTQYFGPGTRLTVL.

The V and J genes are TRBV7-8 and TRBJ1-1; D uncertain. CDR1 SGHVS and CDR2 FQNEAQ come from the germline V gene. CDR3 length equals 17 residues. Trimming cost V 1 base and J 0 bases, with 15 bases left between them. The CDR3 bases are TGTGCCAGCAGCTTAGTGAACAGCAAACCCTTGAACACTGAAGCTTTCTTT. It encodes CASSLVNSKPLNTEAFF.